This T cell receptor beta chain comes out of a study of CD8+CD57+ T cells in acquired aplastic anemia. From germline, CDR1 is DFQATT and CDR2 SNEGSKA (reference sequence). CDR3 length: 14 residues. V gave up 0 bases and J gave up 8 bases; unmatched junction bases: 5. By flow cytometry, patients selected for sequencing had shown an expansion of CD8+CD57+ cells. At the time of blood sampling, patients had not yet received any therapy. CDR3 and TCR beta VDJ profiling relied on a genomic DNA template. Each CDR3 protein gets one entry after TCRdb re-called the reads with MiXCR. The repertoire holds around 170,000 distinct CDR3 sequences, with around half as singletons. This clonotype was recorded only once. Its antigen is not identified. Overall study results and limits: The study found no significant CD8+ Simpson's diversity difference between patients and controls. There were twenty-nine CD8+ CDR3 sequences that occurred in both patients and controls.

The receptor was isolated from a human donor with aplastic anemia. The sample comprised sorted CD4+, CD8+, or CD8+CD57+ T cells (not recorded which) from PBMCs. The chain links TRBV20-1 to TRBJ1-4; 8 bases line up with TRBD1. The CDR3 DNA reads as TGCAGTGCTAGAGAGCAGGGGGCGAGAGAAAAACTGTTTTTT. It translates to CSAREQGAREKLFF.